The 9 T cell receptor beta chains in this list originate from one sample, sequenced in a study of cytomegalovirus exposure and HLA in healthy donors (TCRdb year 2017). Library preparation was by the immunoSEQ multiplex PCR assay. The multiplex PCR relied on a mix of 60 forward primers for TCR Vbeta segments and 13 reverse primers for TCR Jbeta segments. This is the immuneACCESS table as TCRdb keeps it, with only in-frame sequences that have V and J called. A part of the clones is gone; compared with another copy, unresolved V genes explain less than half, and the rest is unexplained. The sample table contains roughly 120,000 clones; only one count was recorded for 75% to 90% of them. The ten largest clones capture approximately 0.22% of the sample. The sequenced sample consisted of PBMCs. All receptors derive from a man in his fifties or sixties in good health and CMV-seronegative.

The chain employs TRBV5-1 and TRBJ2-3; 7 bases align to TRBD2. Germline CDR1 reads SGHRS; CDR2 reads YFSETQ. The trim removed 5 bases at V and 4 bases at J, leaving 4 bases unmatched. This CDR3 region has 13 residues. CDR3 nucleotides: TGCGCCAGCAGTGTTGGGGGGGCAGATACGCAGTATTTT. Encoded protein: CASSVGGADTQYF. Using reference TRBV5-1 and TRBJ2-3 for the parts outside the CDR3, the full variable domain is KAGVTQTPRYLIKTRGQQVTLSCSPISGHRSVSWYQQTPGQGLQFLFEYFSETQRNKGNFPGRFSGRQFSNSRSEMNVSTLELGDSALYLCASSVGGADTQYFGPGTRLTVL.

The rearrangement joins TRBV6-5 to TRBJ2-7; no firm D call. V was trimmed by 6 bases and J by 7 bases, leaving 13 bases between them. CDR1 is MNHEY, CDR2 SVGAGI, per germline. The CDR3 loop spans 12 amino acids. The CDR3 sequence is CASSPSPREQYF. The CDR3, as DNA: TGTGCCAGCAGCCCTTCCCCGAGGGAGCAGTACTTC.

The table lists this clone with a count of one. The V and J genes are TRBV5-1 and TRBJ2-7, with 7 positions matching TRBD1. CDR1 and CDR2 from the germline V gene are SGHRS and YFSETQ. The CDR3 extends over 13 amino acids. J was trimmed by 1 base and V by 3 bases; bases with no gene match: 1. The chain's CDR3 is CASSWTGSYEQYF. For the CDR3, the DNA is TGCGCCAGCAGCTGGACAGGTTCCTACGAGCAGTACTTC.

The chain carries TRBV29-1 and TRBJ2-7; 10 nucleotides agree with TRBD2. This CDR3 comprises 16 residues. Germline V lookup: CDR1 SQVTM, CDR2 ANQGSEA. Trimming cost V 0 bases and J 3 bases; bases outside gene matches: 8. CDR3 loop: CSVEDPSSGRNYEQYF. CDR3 DNA sequence: TGCAGCGTTGAAGATCCCTCTAGCGGGAGAAACTACGAGCAGTACTTC.

There are a few counts of this clone. The chain couples TRBV29-1 to TRBJ1-5; D is perhaps TRBD1 (6 bases). CDR1 and CDR2 (germline): SQVTM, ANQGSEA. V was trimmed by 3 bases and J by 6 bases, leaving 12 bases between them. This CDR3 is built from 13 residues. CDR3 loop: CSVEQGSGQPQHF. The CDR3 nucleotides read TGCAGCGTTGAGCAGGGGTCGGGTCAGCCCCAGCATTTT.

The chain recombines TRBV7-9 with TRBJ2-3, with 11 bases lining up with TRBD2. J lost 2 bases, V lost 5 bases, and 12 bases had no gene match. From germline, CDR1 is SEHNR and CDR2 FQNEAQ (reference sequence). The CDR3 is 18 residues long. The CDR3 DNA reads TGTGCCAGCAGCAAGACTAGCGGGGACCCCTTTTCCACAGATACGCAGTATTTT. Amino acids: CASSKTSGDPFSTDTQYF.

As to this clone: A junction end diverges from the germline sequence, so it may reflect a read error. This chain joins TRBV7-9 and TRBJ1-1, with 8 bases that match TRBD1. CDR1 SEHNR and CDR2 FQNEAQ come from the germline V gene (reference sequence). The CDR3 sequence is 12 residues long. For the CDR3, the DNA is TGTTCCAGCAGCTCTGGACAGGGTGTTACTTTCTTT. Encoded protein: CSSSSGQGVTFF.

The chain carries TRBV30 and TRBJ1-4, with TRBD1 identical over 9 bases. The CDR3 loop spans 18 amino acids. Germline V gives CDR1 GTSNPN, CDR2 SVGIG (reference sequence). The junction had 17 bases not matched to a gene; V was cut back by 1 base and J by 8 bases. The CDR3 spells CAWSAPRDRVRSGEKLFF. The CDR3 nucleotides read TGTGCCTGGAGTGCCCCCAGGGACAGGGTGAGGTCGGGCGAAAAACTGTTTTTT. The full variable domain, its missing parts supplied by reference TRBV30 and TRBJ1-4, is SQTIHQWPATLVQPVGSPLSLECTVEGTSNPNLYWYRQAAGRGLQLLFYSVGIGQISSEVPQNLSASRPQDRQFILSSKKLLLSDSGFYLCAWSAPRDRVRSGEKLFFGSGTQLSVL.

This clone was seen just once. V is TRBV11-2 and J is TRBJ1-1, with 7 bases identical to TRBD1. The germline V gene has CDR1 SGHAT and CDR2 FQNNGV. V was clipped by 4 bases and J by 2 bases; unmatched bases: 10. This CDR3 has 16 amino acids. The CDR3 region is CASSSYSGQSNTEAFF. The CDR3 DNA sequence: TGTGCCAGCAGCTCGTACTCGGGACAGTCTAACACTGAAGCTTTCTTT.